The sample holds a few counts of the clone carrying this TCR beta chain. Antigen unknown. The sample has other DNA sequences that encode this CDR3 too. This specimen comes from a study of CD8+ T cells in alopecia areata. Study results and caveats: Relative to normal scalp, lesional scalp, especially alopecia totalis/universalis, showed higher clonality.

Reverse transcription of extracted RNA yielded cDNA, which provided the sequencing template. Profiling relied on immunoSEQ multiplex PCR, and the TCRdb table lists in-frame clones only, not all of them. Seen here are about 170,000 clones, around 64% observed once, and the top ten hold roughly 11%. T lymphocytes (CD4+ and CD8+) were sorted from PBMCs. This TCR was recovered from a human donor with alopecia areata. The sample in question was CD8+ T cells sorted from blood, obtained at week 0.

The CDR3 is CASSADTQYF. The CDR3, as DNA: TGTGCCAGCAGTGCTGATACGCAGTATTTT. This rearrangement joins TRBV25-1 to TRBJ2-3; D gene ambiguous. This CDR3 contains 10 residues. Germline V CDR1 and CDR2: MGHDK, SYGVNS. Trimming stripped 4 bases from V and 6 bases from J, with 2 bases between.